Sequencing of this TCR beta chain was carried out in a study of shared clonotypes between healthy human individuals. The CDR3 sequence is 14 residues long. With 1 base removed from V and 6 bases from J, the gap between germline ends came to 11 bases. From germline, CDR1 is SGHNT and CDR2 YYREEE (reference sequence). Study observations and caveats: About 5% of naive CD4 clonotypes were common to a few donors.

Measured with immunoSEQ multiplex PCR; TCRdb has only the in-frame clones, and not every one. The repertoire holds some 2.1 million clones, with around 95% as singletons. On this clone: The antigen is not known.

The chain couples TRBV5-4 to TRBJ2-4, with D perhaps matching TRBD1 or TRBD2 (5 bases each). The origin of this receptor is a man younger than 35 in good health. Sequencing input: naive CD4+ T cells sorted from blood. As to subset: CD45RA+ positively selected. The chain's CDR3 is CASSLRGRGNIQYF. CDR3 bases: TGTGCCAGCAGCTTGCGGGGCCGTGGAAACATTCAGTACTTC.